One and the same sample provided the 30 T cell receptor beta chains below, sequenced in a study of T cell repertoires in cytomegalovirus infection. What these receptors recognize is not known. In TCRdb, the reads were re-called with MiXCR into one record per CDR3 protein. This table has 900,000 to 950,000 distinct CDR3 sequences, 30% to 40% appearing once. The source material was cultured CD8+ T cells from PBMCs, sampled from culture after CMV antigen stimulation. All receptors come from a human donor in good health (CMV status not recorded). Some clones in this sample may be carry-over from other donors' samples.

The V call is TRBV27, the J call TRBJ2-5, with a weak D call TRBD2 (6 bases). The CDR3 contains 13 residues. The ends were cut back, 4 bases at V and 5 bases at J, with 11 bases in the middle. CDR1 is MNHEY, CDR2 SMNVEV, per germline (reference sequence). The CDR3 spells CASSSPRGETQYF. The CDR3 region has the DNA TGTGCCAGCAGTTCTCCCCGGGGGGAGACCCAGTACTTC.

In its sample, this clonotype was seen a few times. This chain joins TRBV5-8 and TRBJ1-4, with D unresolved. Germline values: CDR1 SGHTS, CDR2 YDEGEE. The CDR3 has 14 amino acids. V was pared by 4 bases and J by 1 base, with 8 bases between. The CDR3 DNA is TGTGCCAGCAGCCTGGGAGTAACTAATGAAAAACTGTTTTTT. The encoded protein is CASSLGVTNEKLFF.

For this clonotype: The junction and the germline gene differ at one end; a read error may be behind it. The chain recombines TRBV6-2 or TRBV6-3 with TRBJ2-5; D is perhaps TRBD2 (6 bases). Germline V gene sequence: CDR1 MNHEY, CDR2 SVGEGT. CDR3 length: 16 residues. CDR3 amino acids: CANSYGGDDLQETQYF. The CDR3 bases are TGTGCCAACAGTTATGGAGGGGACGACCTACAAGAGACCCAGTACTTC.

This chain links TRBV25-1 with TRBJ1-1; D unresolved. Deletions cut 7 bases from V and 1 base from J, with 10 bases between. Germline-derived CDR1 and CDR2 are MGHDK and SYGVNS. This CDR3 region has 13 residues. DNA of the CDR3: TGTGCCAGCACCCGGACGTGGAACACTGAAGCTTTCTTT. It specifies CASTRTWNTEAFF.

The rearrangement joins TRBV27 to TRBJ2-1; D possibly corresponds to TRBD1 (6 bases). The length of the CDR3 is 17 residues. V lost 5 bases to trimming and J lost 4 bases, with 21 bases between them. From germline, CDR1 is MNHEY and CDR2 SMNVEV (reference sequence). The CDR3 spells CASSPSPQGPIYNEQFF. CDR3 coding DNA: TGTGCCAGCAGTCCCTCTCCACAGGGCCCCATATACAATGAGCAGTTCTTC.

About this clonotype: A much larger clone is a single base away; this may be a read error. V gene TRBV7-6 combines with J gene TRBJ2-6, with a tentative D call TRBD1 (5 bases). From germline, CDR1 is SGHVS and CDR2 FNYEAQ. The CDR3 length is 15 residues. The CDR3 region is CTSSPLQGGANVLTF. The DNA for the CDR3 is TGTACCAGCAGCCCCTTGCAGGGTGGGGCCAACGTCCTGACTTTC.

This clonotype was observed at least ten times. This chain's CDR3 is CASSFTLNGGYSTGELFF. Written as DNA, the CDR3 is TGTGCCAGCAGTTTCACCCTAAACGGGGGGTATAGCACCGGGGAGCTGTTTTTT. The gene calls are TRBV12-3 or TRBV12-4 and TRBJ2-2; 7 nucleotides line up with TRBD2. There are 18 residues in the CDR3. Unmatched junction bases numbered 14, after V lost 3 bases and J lost 4 bases.

The V call is TRBV29-1, the J call TRBJ2-5, with 10 bases that match TRBD1. This CDR3 comprises 16 residues. The germline CDR1 and CDR2 sequences are SQVTM and ANQGSEA. V shed 5 bases and J 3 bases; nucleotides not matched to a gene: 12. DNA for the CDR3: TGCAGCGTTCCCCAGACAGGGGGCGCAGCTAAAGAGACCCAGTACTTC. Amino acid sequence: CSVPQTGGAAKETQYF.

The chain has TRBV27 and TRBJ1-5; no clear D. This CDR3 has 12 residues. CDR1 MNHEY and CDR2 SMNVEV come from the germline V gene (reference sequence). Deletions cut 8 bases from V and 4 bases from J, with 9 bases between. DNA of the CDR3: TGTGCCAGCGGCCAGTTTAATCAGCCCCAGCATTTT. Translating it yields CASGQFNQPQHF.

This sequence joins TRBV19 and TRBJ1-5, with D uncertain. Between the trimmed V and J ends, which lost 3 bases and 3 bases, there was a span of 9 bases. The germline V gene has CDR1 LNHDA and CDR2 SQIVND (reference sequence). This CDR3 is 14 amino acids long. CDR3 sequence: CASSITHYNQPQHF. For the CDR3, the DNA is TGTGCCAGTAGTATTACACACTACAATCAGCCCCAGCATTTT.

This clonotype was counted at least ten times. The V and J genes are TRBV7-2 and TRBJ1-5, with D uncertain. CDR1 is SGHTA, CDR2 FQGNSA, per germline. The CDR3 sequence is 13 residues long. V was shortened by 6 bases and J by 5 bases, with 11 bases between the two germline ends. The CDR3 DNA sequence: TGTGCCAGCAGTTCAAGTATTTATCAGCCCCAGCATTTT. This sequence encodes CASSSSIYQPQHF.

V and J are TRBV28 and TRBJ2-7; possible D gene TRBD1, 7 bases. The V end was cut by 7 bases, the J end by 2 bases, with 18 bases between. CDR1 is MDHEN, CDR2 SYDVKM, per germline. This CDR3 is 15 amino acids long. The CDR3 nucleotides are TGTGCCAGCAATACCCGGAGGGGGCCTACCTACGAGCAGTACGTC. Translation gives CASNTRRGPTYEQYV.

The V call is TRBV9, the J call TRBJ2-1; 7 positions match TRBD2. Germline V lookup: CDR1 SGDLS, CDR2 YYNGEE. The CDR3 covers 15 residues. The junction had 2 bases not matched to a gene; V was cut back by 0 bases and J by 2 bases. DNA for the CDR3: TGTGCCAGCAGCGTAGCGGGGGGAACCTACAATGAGCAGTTCTTC. Translating gives CASSVAGGTYNEQFF. Variable domain in full (rest from reference TRBV9 and TRBJ2-1): DSGVTQTPKHLITATGQRVTLRCSPRSGDLSVYWYQQSLDQGLQFLIQYYNGEERAKGNILERFSAQQFPDLHSELNLSSLELGDSALYFCASSVAGGTYNEQFFGPGTRLTVL.

The rearrangement uses TRBV6-5 and TRBJ2-7; weak D call: TRBD1 (5 bases). The CDR3 consists of 14 residues. Deletions cut 4 bases from V and 1 base from J, with 11 bases between. Germline CDR1 reads MNHEY; CDR2 reads SVGAGI. CDR3 residues: CASSLDSRSYEQYF. The CDR3 DNA follows: TGTGCCAGCAGTTTAGACAGTCGTTCCTACGAGCAGTACTTC.

On this clonotype itself: A single base separates this from a much larger clone, so it may be a read error. The chain uses TRBV7-9 and TRBJ1-6; D is undetermined. The CDR3 runs to 17 residues. Germline V gene sequence: CDR1 SEHNR, CDR2 FQNEAQ (reference sequence). This CDR3 reads CASSFLDSSSYNSLLHF. The CDR3, as DNA: TGTGCCAGCAGTTTTTTGGATTCGAGCTCCTATAATTCACTCCTCCACTTT.

The chain couples TRBV6-6 to TRBJ2-7, with 7 bases that match TRBD1. V was pared by 2 bases and J by 6 bases, with 7 bases of the junction left unmatched. This CDR3 has 14 amino acids. The germline gives CDR1 MNHNY, CDR2 SVGAGI (reference sequence). CDR3 DNA: TGTGCCAGCAGTTACACCGGGACAGTTTTCGAGCAGTACTTC. The encoded protein is CASSYTGTVFEQYF.

A remark on this clonotype: With a much larger clone just one base away, this may be a read error. The chain is built from TRBV7-2 and TRBJ1-6; no definite D call. This CDR3 spans 11 amino acids. CDR1 and CDR2 (germline): SGHTA, FQGNSA. In DNA, the CDR3 is TGTGCCAGCAGCGCCAATTCACCCCCCCACTTT. Protein: CASSANSPPHF.

The chain recombines TRBV6-2 or TRBV6-3 with TRBJ1-5; D not resolved. The CDR3 has 14 amino acids. Germline lookup yields CDR1 MNHEY and CDR2 SVGEGT. The V end was cut by 6 bases, the J end by 0 bases, with 9 bases between. This chain's CDR3 is CASRPTVSNQPQHF. DNA of the CDR3: TGTGCCAGCAGACCTACAGTTAGCAATCAGCCCCAGCATTTT.

J is TRBJ1-5 and V is TRBV6-1; D is undetermined. The CDR3 is 15 amino acids. In germline, CDR1 is MNHNS, CDR2 SASEGT. V lost 2 bases and J 7 bases, leaving 15 bases between the germline ends. Here the CDR3 DNA reads TGTGCCAGCAGTGAACGGCTGCTGGGCAGGCAGCCCCAGCATTTT. Translated, it gives CASSERLLGRQPQHF.

The V call is TRBV15, the J call TRBJ2-1; no reliable D call. The CDR3 runs 15 residues. The V gene's germline CDR1 is LNHNV and CDR2 YYDKDF (reference sequence). The V end was cut by 3 bases, the J end by 8 bases, with 17 bases between. The CDR3 here is CATSSGPQESYEQFF. DNA of the CDR3: TGTGCCACCAGCAGCGGTCCCCAGGAATCCTATGAGCAGTTCTTC. Full variable domain (missing parts from reference TRBV15 and TRBJ2-1): DAMVIQNPRYQVTQFGKPVTLSCSQTLNHNVMYWYQQKSSQAPKLLFHYYDKDFNNEADTPDNFQSRRPNTSFCFLDIRSPGLGDTAMYLCATSSGPQESYEQFFGPGTRLTVL.

This clonotype came up a few times. This chain links TRBV3-1 with TRBJ2-1, with D unresolved. V was shortened by 5 bases and J by 0 bases, with 14 bases between the two germline ends. Germline assignment: CDR1 LGHDT and CDR2 YNNKEL (reference sequence). CDR3 size: 16 residues. The CDR3 DNA reads as TGTGCCAGCAGCGGGGATCCGGGTCACTCCTACAATGAGCAGTTCTTC. It is translated as CASSGDPGHSYNEQFF.

This clonotype showed up many times. The gene calls are TRBV7-8 and TRBJ2-7; D might be TRBD1 or TRBD2, each matching 5 bases. The V gene lost 1 base and the J gene lost 3 bases, with 10 bases spanning the gap. Germline loops: CDR1 SGHVS, CDR2 FQNEAQ. The CDR3 runs 14 residues. The CDR3 is CASSLESGSYEQYF. In nucleotides, the CDR3 is TGTGCCAGCAGCTTAGAGTCAGGGAGCTACGAGCAGTACTTC.

At least ten counts were recorded for this clonotype. This chain links TRBV7-2 with TRBJ2-2; TRBD2 might be the D (5 bases). The germline V gene has CDR1 SGHTA and CDR2 FQGNSA. V gave up 7 bases and J gave up 5 bases, with 17 bases separating them. CDR3 length equals 15 residues. The CDR3: CASTSGKGRTGELFF. In DNA, the CDR3 is TGTGCCAGCACCTCCGGGAAAGGACGTACCGGGGAGCTGTTTTTT.

The J gene is TRBJ2-3, the V gene TRBV9; 7 nucleotides align to TRBD2. Germline V CDR1 and CDR2: SGDLS, YYNGEE. The junction had 5 bases not matched to a gene; V was cut back by 1 base and J by 3 bases. The CDR3 totals 15 residues. CDR3: CASSVSGAGTDTQYF. CDR3 sequence (DNA): TGTGCCAGCAGCGTAAGCGGGGCCGGAACAGATACGCAGTATTTT.

With regard to this clonotype: Possible read error: a much larger clone is one base away. The V call is TRBV6-1, the J call TRBJ2-1; perhaps TRBD2 as D (6 bases). V gave up 4 bases and J gave up 2 bases, with 15 bases separating them. Germline V gene sequence: CDR1 MNHNS, CDR2 SASEGT. The CDR3 contains 16 residues. The CDR3, as DNA: TGTGCCAGCAGTGGCCGACTAGGATGGACCTACAATGAGCAGTTCTTC. Its translation: CASSGRLGWTYNEQFF.

In DNA, the CDR3 is TGTGCCAGCTACAGGGATGGGGAGCTGTTTTTT. It is translated as CASYRDGELFF. The chain joins TRBV28 to TRBJ2-2; D is possibly TRBD1 (6 bases). The CDR3 runs to 11 residues. V was cut by 8 bases and J by 8 bases, with 9 bases left in between. Per the germline V gene, CDR1 is MDHEN and CDR2 is SYDVKM.

This clonotype was detected a few times. This rearrangement joins TRBV10-3 to TRBJ2-1; 8 bases agree with TRBD1. The V gene's germline CDR1 is ENHRY and CDR2 SYGVKD. With 10 bases clipped from V and 3 bases from J, the junction kept 8 bases outside the gene matches. The CDR3 has 14 amino acids. For the CDR3, the DNA is TGTGCCACAGGACAGGGCGATTACTACAATGAGCAGTTCTTC. Amino acids: CATGQGDYYNEQFF.

With regard to this clonotype: As the CDR3 is not closed by the conserved phenylalanine or tryptophan, this likely results from a read error. The limits of the CDR3 on the DNA are not certain, so only TCRdb's listed CDR3 is given. The V and J genes are TRBV24-1 and TRBJ1-1; the table's D call, TRBD1, has no DNA check behind it. The CDR3 length is 11 residues, termini included. Per germline, CDR1 KGHDR and CDR2 SFDVKD. The CDR3 here is CATTDGAAKKL.

This clonotype was found many times. The CDR3 DNA sequence: TGTGCCAGCAGCGTACAGGGATACCCCTACGAGCAGTACTTC. Translation gives CASSVQGYPYEQYF. The chain uses TRBV7-8 and TRBJ2-7, with a weak D call TRBD1 (6 bases). CDR1 and CDR2 (germline): SGHVS, FQNEAQ. This CDR3 spans 14 amino acids. Trimming pared 5 bases from V and 2 bases from J, leaving 13 bases between.

The V and J genes are TRBV27 and TRBJ1-2; no clear D. Germline V gene lookup returns CDR1 MNHEY and CDR2 SMNVEV (reference sequence). This CDR3 is built from 13 residues. V gave up 5 bases and J gave up 8 bases, with 15 bases separating them. The CDR3 region has the DNA TGTGCCAGCAGTGAAGGGTCTTTATGGGGCTACACCTTC. Amino acid sequence: CASSEGSLWGYTF.